What follows is one T cell receptor (beta chain) and its context. Its antigen is undetermined. These data originate in a study of shared clonotypes between healthy human individuals. Study-wide results and caveats: Read depth was anticipated to influence clonotype sharing among donors. The sampled material consisted only of blood, and tissue repertoires are likely to differ.

V lost 3 bases to trimming and J lost 4 bases; unmatched junction nucleotides: 5. In germline, CDR1 is LGHNA, CDR2 YNFKEQ. The CDR3 is 15 residues long. At deep level, the assay was performed. Original methodology: Owing to the provision of junction-only sequences devoid of quality scores by immunoSEQ, filtering differed. Repertoires were generated with immunoSEQ multiplex PCR, while TCRdb's copy carries only in-frame clones and drops some. D and trimming come from the DNA, and the V and J calls and clone size come from that table. The data show about 490,000 clones, 60% to 80% seen once. The sequence was obtained from a woman between 35 and 50 years old in good health. Some clones in this sample may be carry-over from other donors' samples. This chain links TRBV4-2 with TRBJ2-7; 11 nucleotides match TRBD2. Material for sequencing was PBMCs. The CDR3 is CASSQAGTSGYEQYF. As DNA, the CDR3 is TGTGCCAGCAGCCAGGCTGGGACTAGCGGATACGAGCAGTACTTC.